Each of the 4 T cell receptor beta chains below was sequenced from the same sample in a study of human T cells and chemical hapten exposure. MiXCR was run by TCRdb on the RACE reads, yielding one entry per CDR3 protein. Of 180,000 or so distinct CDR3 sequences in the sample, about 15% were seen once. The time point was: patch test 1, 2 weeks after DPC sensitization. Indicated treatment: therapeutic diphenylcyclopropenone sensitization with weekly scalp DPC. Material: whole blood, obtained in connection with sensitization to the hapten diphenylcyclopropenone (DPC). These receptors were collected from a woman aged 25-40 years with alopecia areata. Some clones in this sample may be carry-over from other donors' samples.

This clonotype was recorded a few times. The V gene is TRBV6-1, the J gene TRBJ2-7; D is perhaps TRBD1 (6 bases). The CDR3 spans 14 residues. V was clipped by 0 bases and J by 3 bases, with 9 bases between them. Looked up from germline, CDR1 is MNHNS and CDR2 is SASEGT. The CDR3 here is CASSEAVRGYEQYF. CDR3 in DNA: TGTGCCAGCAGTGAAGCTGTCAGGGGCTACGAGCAGTACTTC.

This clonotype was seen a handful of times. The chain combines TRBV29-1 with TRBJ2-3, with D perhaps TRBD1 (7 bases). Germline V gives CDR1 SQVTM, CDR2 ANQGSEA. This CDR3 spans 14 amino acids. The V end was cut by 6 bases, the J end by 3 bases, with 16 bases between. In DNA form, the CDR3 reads TGCAGCGTCCTCAGGGGGGTTGGGACAGATACGCAGTATTTT. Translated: CSVLRGVGTDTQYF.

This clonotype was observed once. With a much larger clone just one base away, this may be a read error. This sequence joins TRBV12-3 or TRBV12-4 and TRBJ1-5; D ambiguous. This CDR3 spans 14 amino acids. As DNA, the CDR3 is TGTACCAGCAGTTTAGTGGAGGGATCTCCGCCCCAGCATTTT. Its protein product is CTSSLVEGSPPQHF.

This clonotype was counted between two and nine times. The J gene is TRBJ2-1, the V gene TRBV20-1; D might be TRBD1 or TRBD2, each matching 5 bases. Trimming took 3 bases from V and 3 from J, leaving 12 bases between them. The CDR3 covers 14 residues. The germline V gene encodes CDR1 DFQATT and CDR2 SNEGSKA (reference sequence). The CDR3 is CSASLGPIYNEQFF. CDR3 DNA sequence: TGCAGTGCTAGTTTGGGACCGATCTACAATGAGCAGTTCTTC.